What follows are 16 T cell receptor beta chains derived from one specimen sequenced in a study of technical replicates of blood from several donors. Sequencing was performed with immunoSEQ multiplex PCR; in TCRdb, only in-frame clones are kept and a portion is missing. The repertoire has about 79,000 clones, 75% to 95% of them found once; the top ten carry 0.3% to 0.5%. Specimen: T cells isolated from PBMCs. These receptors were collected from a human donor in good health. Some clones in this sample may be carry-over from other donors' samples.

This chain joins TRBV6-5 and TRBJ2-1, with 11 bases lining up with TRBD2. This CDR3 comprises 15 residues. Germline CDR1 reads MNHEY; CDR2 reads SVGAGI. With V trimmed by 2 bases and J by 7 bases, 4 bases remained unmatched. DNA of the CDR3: TGTGCCAGCAGTTACGGGCTAGCGGGAGGTAATGAGCAGTTCTTC. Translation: CASSYGLAGGNEQFF.

CDR3 protein: CSVQGSHGYTF. As DNA, the CDR3 is TGCAGCGTACAGGGGAGCCATGGCTACACCTTC. The rearrangement joins TRBV29-1 to TRBJ1-2; 7 nucleotides align to TRBD1. Germline assignment: CDR1 SQVTM and CDR2 ANQGSEA. The CDR3 has 11 residues. After removal of 6 bases from V and 6 bases from J, the junction contained 4 bases not matched to a gene.

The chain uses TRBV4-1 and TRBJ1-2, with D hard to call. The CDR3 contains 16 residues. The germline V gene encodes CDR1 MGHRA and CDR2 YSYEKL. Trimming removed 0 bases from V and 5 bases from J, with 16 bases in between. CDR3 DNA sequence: TGCGCCAGCAGCCAAGAATCCACAGTGATTAGATATGGCTACACCTTC. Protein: CASSQESTVIRYGYTF.

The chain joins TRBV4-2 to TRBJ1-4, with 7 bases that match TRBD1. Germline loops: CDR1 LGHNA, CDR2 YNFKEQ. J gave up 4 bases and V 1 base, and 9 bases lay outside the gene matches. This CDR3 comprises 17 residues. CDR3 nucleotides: TGTGCCAGCAGCCAAGTTAAAGAGACAGGGTTTAATGAAAAACTGTTTTTT. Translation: CASSQVKETGFNEKLFF.

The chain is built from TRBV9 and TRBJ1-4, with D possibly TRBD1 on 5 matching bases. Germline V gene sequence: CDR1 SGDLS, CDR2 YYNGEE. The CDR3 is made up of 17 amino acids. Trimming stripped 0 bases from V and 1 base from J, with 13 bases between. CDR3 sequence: CASSVERGGRTNEKLFF. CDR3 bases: TGTGCCAGCAGCGTAGAAAGGGGAGGGAGAACTAATGAAAAACTGTTTTTT.

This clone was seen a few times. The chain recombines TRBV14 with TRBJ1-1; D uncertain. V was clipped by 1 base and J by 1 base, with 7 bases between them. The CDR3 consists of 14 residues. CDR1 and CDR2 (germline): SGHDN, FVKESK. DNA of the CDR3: TGTGCCAGCAGCCAAGTTTACAGGAACACTGAAGCTTTCTTT. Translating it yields CASSQVYRNTEAFF.

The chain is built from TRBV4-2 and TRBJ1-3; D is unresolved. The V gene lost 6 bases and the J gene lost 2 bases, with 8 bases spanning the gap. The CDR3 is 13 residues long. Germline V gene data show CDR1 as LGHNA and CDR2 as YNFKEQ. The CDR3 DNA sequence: TGTGCCAGCAGACGGGAAGCTGGAAACACCATATATTTT. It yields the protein CASRREAGNTIYF.

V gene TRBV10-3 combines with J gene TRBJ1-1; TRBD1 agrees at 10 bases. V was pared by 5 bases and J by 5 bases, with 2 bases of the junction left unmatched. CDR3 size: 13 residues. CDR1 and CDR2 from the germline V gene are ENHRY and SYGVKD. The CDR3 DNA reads TGTGCCATCAGTAGGACAGGGGGGACTGAAGCTTTCTTT. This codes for CAISRTGGTEAFF.

CDR3 amino acids: CASSVVGSSSGANVLTF. The CDR3 DNA sequence: TGTGCCAGCAGCGTAGTCGGGAGTAGCTCTGGGGCCAACGTCCTGACTTTC. The chain couples TRBV9 to TRBJ2-6; a weak D match, TRBD2 (6 bases). The germline V gene has CDR1 SGDLS and CDR2 YYNGEE. V was clipped by 0 bases and J by 0 bases, with 10 bases between them. The CDR3 covers 17 residues. Looking up the rest from reference TRBV9 and TRBJ2-6 gives the full variable domain: DSGVTQTPKHLITATGQRVTLRCSPRSGDLSVYWYQQSLDQGLQFLIQYYNGEERAKGNILERFSAQQFPDLHSELNLSSLELGDSALYFCASSVVGSSSGANVLTFGAGSRLTVL.

The CDR3 sequence: CASSQDPGGPEAFF. The CDR3 DNA reads as TGTGCCAGCAGCCAGGACCCCGGGGGACCTGAAGCTTTCTTT. This chain uses TRBV4-2 with TRBJ1-1; D perhaps matches TRBD1 (5 bases). Germline CDR1 and CDR2: LGHNA and YNFKEQ. This CDR3 spans 14 amino acids. V was shortened by 3 bases and J by 6 bases, with 14 bases between the two germline ends.

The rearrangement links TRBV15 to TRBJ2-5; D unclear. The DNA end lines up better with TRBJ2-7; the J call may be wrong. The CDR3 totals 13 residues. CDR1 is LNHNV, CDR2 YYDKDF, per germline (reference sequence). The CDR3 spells CATSRAENYEQYF. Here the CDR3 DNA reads TGTGCCACCAGCAGAGCGGAGAACTACGAGCAGTACTTC.

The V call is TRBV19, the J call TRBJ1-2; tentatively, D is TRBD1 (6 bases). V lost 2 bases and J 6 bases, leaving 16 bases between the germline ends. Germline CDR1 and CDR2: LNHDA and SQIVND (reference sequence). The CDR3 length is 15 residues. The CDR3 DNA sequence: TGTGCCAGTAGTATAAGGTCCGGGACAAGTGATGGCTACACCTTC. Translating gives CASSIRSGTSDGYTF.

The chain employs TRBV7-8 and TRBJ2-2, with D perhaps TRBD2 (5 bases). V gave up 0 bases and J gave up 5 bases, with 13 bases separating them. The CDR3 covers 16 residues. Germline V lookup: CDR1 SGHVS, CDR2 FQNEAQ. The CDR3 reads CASSLAPARRTGELFF. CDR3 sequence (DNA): TGTGCCAGCAGCTTAGCGCCCGCCAGGAGGACCGGGGAGCTGTTTTTT.

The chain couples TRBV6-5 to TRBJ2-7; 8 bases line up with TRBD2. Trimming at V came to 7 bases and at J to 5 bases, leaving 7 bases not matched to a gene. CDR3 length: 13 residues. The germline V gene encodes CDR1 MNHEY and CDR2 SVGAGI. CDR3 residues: CASNGLAGHEQYF. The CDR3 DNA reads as TGTGCCAGCAACGGACTAGCCGGCCACGAGCAGTACTTC.

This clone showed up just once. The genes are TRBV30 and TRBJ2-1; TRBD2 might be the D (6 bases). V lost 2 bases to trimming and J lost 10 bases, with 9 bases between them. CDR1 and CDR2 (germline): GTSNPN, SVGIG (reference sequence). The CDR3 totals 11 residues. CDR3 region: CAWSIAEEQFF. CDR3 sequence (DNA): TGTGCCTGGAGTATAGCGGAGGAGCAGTTCTTC. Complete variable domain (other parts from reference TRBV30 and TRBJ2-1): SQTIHQWPATLVQPVGSPLSLECTVEGTSNPNLYWYRQAAGRGLQLLFYSVGIGQISSEVPQNLSASRPQDRQFILSSKKLLLSDSGFYLCAWSIAEEQFFGPGTRLTVL.

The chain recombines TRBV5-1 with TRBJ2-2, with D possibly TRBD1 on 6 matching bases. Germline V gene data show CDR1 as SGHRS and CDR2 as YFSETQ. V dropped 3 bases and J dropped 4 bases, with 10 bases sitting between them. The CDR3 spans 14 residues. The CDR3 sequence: CASSWDTTTGELFF. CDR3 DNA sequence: TGCGCCAGCAGCTGGGACACCACCACCGGGGAGCTGTTTTTT.